This is a list of T cell receptor beta chains from one sample in a study of OX40 agonist ivuxolimab in advanced cancers. TCRdb's copy holds only in-frame clones and misses some; the assay was immunoSEQ multiplex PCR. The sample has about 100,000 clones; 70% to 85% are singletons. This specimen consisted of CD4+ or CD8+ T cells sorted from blood, obtained in a trial of the OX40 agonist ivuxolimab. Every receptor here comes from an adult with an advanced solid tumor such as melanoma, head and neck, liver or kidney cancer. Both conserved end residues are part of each CDR3. Fields, in order: J gene, clone size, V gene, D gene, CDR3 protein, CDR3 DNA. A D gene is named only where the DNA matches it firmly. Only some rows state a clone size, as once, few, many or a class for expanded clones.

TRBJ1-1	-	TRBV11-2	-	CASSLGAGLTTEAFF	TGTGCCAGCAGCTTAGGGGCAGGTTTAACAACTGAAGCTTTCTTT
TRBJ2-7	-	TRBV14	TRBD1	CASRGTGSYEQYF	TGTGCCAGCAGGGGGACAGGATCCTACGAGCAGTACTTC
TRBJ2-1	-	TRBV7-9	-	CASSLVAGAVGEQFF	TGTGCCAGCAGCTTAGTGGCGGGCGCCGTCGGAGAGCAGTTCTTC
TRBJ1-4	once	TRBV5-1	-	CASSLTRATNEKLFF	TGCGCCAGCAGCCTTACCCGGGCAACTAATGAAAAACTGTTTTTT
TRBJ1-6	-	TRBV25-1	-	CASSLGGPGGNSPLHF	TGTGCCAGCAGCTTGGGGGGGCCGGGAGGGAATTCACCCCTCCACTTT
TRBJ2-3	-	TRBV19	TRBD2	CASSPLAASTDTQYF	TGTGCCAGTAGTCCACTAGCGGCTAGCACAGATACGCAGTATTTT
TRBJ1-3	-	TRBV2	TRBD1	CASSKDRSTRNTIYF	TGTGCCAGCAGTAAGGACAGGAGTACGCGAAACACCATATATTTT
TRBJ2-7	once	TRBV5-1	TRBD1	CASSPEAGGFYEQYF	TGCGCCAGCAGCCCGGAAGCAGGGGGCTTCTACGAGCAGTACTTC
TRBJ1-1	-	TRBV29-1	-	CSVDPSGGNTEAFF	TGCAGCGTTGATCCCAGCGGGGGGAACACTGAAGCTTTCTTT
TRBJ1-2	-	TRBV5-4	-	CASSQDGGRGYGYTF	TGCGCCAGCAGCCAAGACGGTGGCAGGGGCTATGGCTACACCTTC
TRBJ1-2	-	TRBV5-6	-	CASSSGTSLRDGYTF	TGTGCCAGCAGCTCCGGGACATCCCTCAGGGATGGCTACACCTTC
TRBJ2-1	-	TRBV10-3	TRBD2	CATRTSGRNEQFF	TGTGCCACCCGGACTAGCGGGAGAAATGAGCAGTTCTTC
TRBJ2-1	-	TRBV10-3	-	CAISPRDSEYNEQFF	TGTGCCATCAGCCCCCGGGACTCCGAATACAATGAGCAGTTCTTC
TRBJ1-2	-	TRBV15	-	CATSRDHFGETPAGYTF	TGTGCCACCAGCAGAGATCATTTTGGGGAAACCCCCGCCGGCTACACCTTC
TRBJ1-2	once	TRBV2	-	CASKGGSGSNYGYTF	TGTGCCAGCAAGGGTGGATCAGGGAGTAACTATGGCTACACCTTC
TRBJ1-3	-	TRBV15	-	CATSRPTVSGNTIYF	TGTGCCACCAGCAGACCGACAGTCTCTGGAAACACCATATATTTT
TRBJ1-1	-	TRBV7-9	TRBD1	CASTEGTAITEAFF	TGTGCCAGCACCGAAGGGACAGCGATCACTGAAGCTTTCTTT
TRBJ2-7	few	TRBV5-4	TRBD2	CASSFQRGGVSYEQYF	TGTGCCAGCAGCTTCCAGCGGGGGGGCGTCTCCTACGAGCAGTACTTC
TRBJ1-1	-	TRBV30	-	CAWSVIGGAKVAFF	TGTGCCTGGAGTGTAATAGGAGGCGCGAAGGTGGCTTTCTTT
TRBJ2-3	-	TRBV5-1	-	CASSLVTGTDTQYF	TGCGCCAGCAGCTTGGTGACAGGCACAGATACGCAGTATTTT
TRBJ2-7	few	TRBV29-1	TRBD1	CSVDRTGRNEQYF	TGCAGCGTTGATAGGACAGGGAGAAACGAGCAGTACTTC
TRBJ1-6	-	TRBV11-2	-	CASSLGASLHF	TGTGCCAGCAGCTTAGGGGCAAGCCTCCACTTT
TRBJ1-5	-	TRBV12-1	-	CASSFVLGDNQPQHF	TGTGCCAGCAGCTTTGTGCTAGGGGATAATCAGCCCCAGCATTTT
TRBJ2-5	-	TRBV27	TRBD2	CASSLSTAGGGETQYF	TGTGCCAGCAGTTTATCCACAGCGGGAGGGGGGGAGACCCAGTACTTC
TRBJ2-1	once	TRBV9	-	CASSGTPSSYNEQFF	TGTGCCAGCAGCGGTACACCCAGCTCCTACAATGAGCAGTTCTTC
TRBJ2-2	-	TRBV7-8	-	CASSPKGVGTGELFF	TGTGCCAGCAGCCCCAAGGGGGTCGGCACCGGGGAGCTGTTTTTT
TRBJ1-1	-	TRBV6-6	-	CASSYGEMAPEAFF	TGTGCCAGCAGTTACGGGGAGATGGCCCCTGAAGCTTTCTTT
TRBJ1-6	once	TRBV2	-	CASSPGVGNSPLHF	TGTGCCAGCAGCCCAGGTGTCGGGAATTCACCCCTCCACTTT
TRBJ2-1	-	TRBV28	-	CASSSGTFSYNEQFF	TGTGCCAGCAGTTCCGGGACGTTCTCCTACAATGAGCAGTTCTTC
TRBJ2-7	-	TRBV6-1	-	CAIWGDPGHEQYF	TGTGCCATATGGGGGGATCCCGGACACGAGCAGTACTTC
TRBJ1-2	once	TRBV29-1	-	CSVRVPAGDGYTF	TGCAGCGTTCGGGTCCCAGCAGGAGATGGCTACACCTTC